A selection of T cell receptor beta chains follows, all from one sample in a study of blood T cell repertoires in COVID-19. Libraries were prepared by immunoSEQ multiplex PCR; TCRdb keeps only in-frame clonotypes and omits some of them. This sample has approximately 88,000 clones, with about three quarters found just once. Specimen: peripheral blood. The receptors were sampled from a human donor in a cohort sampled during active COVID-19. Both conserved end residues are part of each CDR3. A D gene is named only where the DNA matches it firmly. A row's size may be missing; if present it is once, few, many or a size class.

22,.,TRBD2,TRBJ2-1,TRBV19,TGTGCCAGCCGCCGGCGAGAACGGACGGAAGGGACTAGCGGGAGGTCCTACAATGAGCAGTTCTTC,CASRRRERTEGTSGRSYNEQFF
17,.,TRBD2,TRBJ2-3,TRBV20-1,TGCAGTGCTAGTGTCCCTAGGATAGCGGGAGGGGGAGATACGCAGTATTTT,CSASVPRIAGGGDTQYF
13,.,.,TRBJ1-2,TRBV5-4,TGTGCCAGCAGCCTTGACGGAGGCTATGGCTACACCTTC,CASSLDGGYGYTF
14,.,.,TRBJ2-2,TRBV19,TGTGCCAGTAGTATTGAAGGGAGCACCGGGGAGCTGTTTTTT,CASSIEGSTGELFF
12,.,.,TRBJ1-5,TRBV12-3/TRBV12-4,TGTGCCAGCAGCGGAGAGTTCGGCCCCCAGCATTTT,CASSGEFGPQHF
15,.,TRBD1,TRBJ1-5,TRBV15,TGTGCCACCAGCAGTGACAGGGAGGGCAATCAGCCCCAGCATTTT,CATSSDREGNQPQHF
13,.,.,TRBJ2-2,TRBV29-1,TGCAGCGTTGCGACAGATAACACCGGGGAGCTGTTTTTT,CSVATDNTGELFF
11,.,.,TRBJ2-7,TRBV18,TGTGCCAGCTCACTTCAAGCCGAGCAGTACTTC,CASSLQAEQYF
15,.,.,TRBJ2-1,TRBV6-2/TRBV6-3,TGTGCCAGCAGTCCCGGGACACCCAACTACAATGAGCAGTTCTTC,CASSPGTPNYNEQFF
12,.,TRBD1,TRBJ2-7,TRBV28,TGTGCCAGCAGTCGACAGGGGCTCGAGCAGTACTTC,CASSRQGLEQYF
13,.,.,TRBJ1-3,TRBV6-1,TGTGCCAGCAGTGATCGGGGGAGAAACACCATATATTTT,CASSDRGRNTIYF
13,.,TRBD1,TRBJ2-7,TRBV12-3/TRBV12-4,TGTGCCAGCAGTCCCTGGACAGGGAGCGAGCAGTACTTC,CASSPWTGSEQYF
16,once,TRBD1,TRBJ2-3,TRBV19,TGTGCCAGTAGTACGAGACAGGGGGTGCTGACAGATACGCAGTATTTT,CASSTRQGVLTDTQYF
16,.,.,TRBJ2-5,TRBV7-8,TGTGCCAGCAGCTTACTGAGGGGGCAGGGGAGGGAGACCCAGTACTTC,CASSLLRGQGRETQYF
12,.,.,TRBJ1-3,TRBV5-1,TGCGCCAGCAGCTTGGCCGGGAACACCATATATTTT,CASSLAGNTIYF
16,few,TRBD2,TRBJ2-5,TRBV7-2,TGTGCCAGCAGCTTAGGTAGCGGGAGGGCCGAAGAGACCCAGTACTTC,CASSLGSGRAEETQYF
12,.,.,TRBJ2-7,TRBV12-3/TRBV12-4,TGTGCCAGCAGAGGACTCTCCTACGAGCAGTACTTC,CASRGLSYEQYF
16,once,.,TRBJ1-3,TRBV7-2,TGTGCCAGCAGCTTAAACACAGGATCCTTCGAAAACACCATATATTTT,CASSLNTGSFENTIYF
18,.,.,TRBJ2-2,TRBV19,TGTGCCAGTAGTATAGTCCGGACGGCCTTAAGCGGCACCGGGGAGCTGTTTTTT,CASSIVRTALSGTGELFF
12,.,.,TRBJ2-7,TRBV7-9,TGTGCCAGCAGCCAACAGGGCCACGAGCAGTACTTC,CASSQQGHEQYF
13,.,TRBD2,TRBJ2-1,TRBV3-1/TRBV3-2,TGTGCCAGCAGCTGGGGAGGGGTCAATGAGCAGTTCTTC,CASSWGGVNEQFF
15,.,TRBD2,TRBJ2-1,TRBV7-9,TGTGCCAGCAGTCATACCGGGACTAGCGGGAGTGAGCAGTTCTTC,CASSHTGTSGSEQFF
14,.,.,TRBJ1-2,TRBV7-2,TGTGCCAGCAGCTTAGACGAGGGTTACTATGGCTACACCTTC,CASSLDEGYYGYTF
13,.,.,TRBJ1-1,TRBV7-9,TGTGCCAGTAGGGAACAGGAGAACACTGAAGCTTTCTTT,CASREQENTEAFF
15,.,TRBD1,TRBJ2-2,TRBV9,TGTGCCAGCAGCGATGGGGACAGGGCCACCAGGGAGCTGTTTTTT,CASSDGDRATRELFF
16,.,TRBD2,TRBJ2-5,TRBV7-2,TGTGCCAGCAGCTCAACCACTGGGACTAGTCGGGAGACCCAGTACTTC,CASSSTTGTSRETQYF
13,.,.,TRBJ2-1,TRBV7-8,TGTGCCAGCAGCCAACAAAGGGGAAATGAGCAGTTCTTC,CASSQQRGNEQFF
15,.,TRBD2,TRBJ2-1,TRBV5-1,TGCGCCAGCAGCTTGATCGGGACTAGTGGCAGTGAGCAGTTCTTC,CASSLIGTSGSEQFF
15,.,TRBD1,TRBJ2-1,TRBV5-1,TGCGCCAGCAGGGGAGTGGGACAGGGGAGCGATGAGCAGTTCTTC,CASRGVGQGSDEQFF
18,.,TRBD2,TRBJ2-1,TRBV11-2,TGTGCCAGCAGCTTAGTGACGTGGGAGGGTAGCTCCTACAATGAGCAGTTCTTC,CASSLVTWEGSSYNEQFF
14,.,.,TRBJ1-3,TRBV5-1,TGCGCCAGCAGCTTAGGGGACTCTGGAAACACCATATATTTT,CASSLGDSGNTIYF
13,few,TRBD1,TRBJ2-5,TRBV10-3,TGTGCCATCAGTCCGGGACAGCAAGAGACCCAGTACTTC,CAISPGQQETQYF
17,.,.,TRBJ1-5,TRBV6-6,TGTGCCAGCAGTCCCCCCCGCGGAGGGTCGGGCAATCAGCCCCAGCATTTT,CASSPPRGGSGNQPQHF
18,.,TRBD2,TRBJ2-7,TRBV10-3,TGTGCCATCAGTGAGTCGTTTAGGACTAGCGGGAGTCCCCACGAGCAGTACTTC,CAISESFRTSGSPHEQYF
13,.,.,TRBJ1-5,TRBV10-3,TGTGCCATCTCCTTGGGCGGCAATCAGCCCCAGCATTTT,CAISLGGNQPQHF
14,.,.,TRBJ2-5,TRBV11-2,TGTGCCAGCAGCTTAGAGTGGCCGCAAGAGACCCAGTACTTC,CASSLEWPQETQYF
15,.,TRBD1,TRBJ1-5,TRBV6-5,TGTGCCAGCAGCCCCCGGGACAGGGCCGAGGGGCCCCAGCATTTT,CASSPRDRAEGPQHF
16,.,TRBD2,TRBJ2-3,TRBV18,TGTGCCAGCTCACCAGATCTAGCGGGAGCCGCGGATACGCAGTATTTT,CASSPDLAGAADTQYF
16,.,TRBD1,TRBJ1-3,TRBV3-1/TRBV3-2,TGTGCCAGCAGCAGTCCCGGGACAGGGGGTGGAAACACCATATATTTT,CASSSPGTGGGNTIYF
14,.,.,TRBJ2-7,TRBV7-9,TGTGCCAGCAGCTTAGGTCAGGCCTCCTACGAGCAGTACTTC,CASSLGQASYEQYF
11,.,.,TRBJ2-5,TRBV20-1,TGCAGTGCAACGGGGCAAGAGACCCAGTACTTC,CSATGQETQYF
13,.,.,TRBJ1-3,TRBV29-1,TGCAGCGTTGCGGGAGGTGATAGAAACACCATATATTTT,CSVAGGDRNTIYF
15,.,TRBD1,TRBJ1-6,TRBV28,TGTGCCAGCAGTTCCGCCGACAGGGATAATTCACCCCTCCACTTT,CASSSADRDNSPLHF
14,.,.,TRBJ2-3,TRBV5-1,TGCGCCAGCAGCTTTTGGGGGCGGGCAGATACGCAGTATTTT,CASSFWGRADTQYF